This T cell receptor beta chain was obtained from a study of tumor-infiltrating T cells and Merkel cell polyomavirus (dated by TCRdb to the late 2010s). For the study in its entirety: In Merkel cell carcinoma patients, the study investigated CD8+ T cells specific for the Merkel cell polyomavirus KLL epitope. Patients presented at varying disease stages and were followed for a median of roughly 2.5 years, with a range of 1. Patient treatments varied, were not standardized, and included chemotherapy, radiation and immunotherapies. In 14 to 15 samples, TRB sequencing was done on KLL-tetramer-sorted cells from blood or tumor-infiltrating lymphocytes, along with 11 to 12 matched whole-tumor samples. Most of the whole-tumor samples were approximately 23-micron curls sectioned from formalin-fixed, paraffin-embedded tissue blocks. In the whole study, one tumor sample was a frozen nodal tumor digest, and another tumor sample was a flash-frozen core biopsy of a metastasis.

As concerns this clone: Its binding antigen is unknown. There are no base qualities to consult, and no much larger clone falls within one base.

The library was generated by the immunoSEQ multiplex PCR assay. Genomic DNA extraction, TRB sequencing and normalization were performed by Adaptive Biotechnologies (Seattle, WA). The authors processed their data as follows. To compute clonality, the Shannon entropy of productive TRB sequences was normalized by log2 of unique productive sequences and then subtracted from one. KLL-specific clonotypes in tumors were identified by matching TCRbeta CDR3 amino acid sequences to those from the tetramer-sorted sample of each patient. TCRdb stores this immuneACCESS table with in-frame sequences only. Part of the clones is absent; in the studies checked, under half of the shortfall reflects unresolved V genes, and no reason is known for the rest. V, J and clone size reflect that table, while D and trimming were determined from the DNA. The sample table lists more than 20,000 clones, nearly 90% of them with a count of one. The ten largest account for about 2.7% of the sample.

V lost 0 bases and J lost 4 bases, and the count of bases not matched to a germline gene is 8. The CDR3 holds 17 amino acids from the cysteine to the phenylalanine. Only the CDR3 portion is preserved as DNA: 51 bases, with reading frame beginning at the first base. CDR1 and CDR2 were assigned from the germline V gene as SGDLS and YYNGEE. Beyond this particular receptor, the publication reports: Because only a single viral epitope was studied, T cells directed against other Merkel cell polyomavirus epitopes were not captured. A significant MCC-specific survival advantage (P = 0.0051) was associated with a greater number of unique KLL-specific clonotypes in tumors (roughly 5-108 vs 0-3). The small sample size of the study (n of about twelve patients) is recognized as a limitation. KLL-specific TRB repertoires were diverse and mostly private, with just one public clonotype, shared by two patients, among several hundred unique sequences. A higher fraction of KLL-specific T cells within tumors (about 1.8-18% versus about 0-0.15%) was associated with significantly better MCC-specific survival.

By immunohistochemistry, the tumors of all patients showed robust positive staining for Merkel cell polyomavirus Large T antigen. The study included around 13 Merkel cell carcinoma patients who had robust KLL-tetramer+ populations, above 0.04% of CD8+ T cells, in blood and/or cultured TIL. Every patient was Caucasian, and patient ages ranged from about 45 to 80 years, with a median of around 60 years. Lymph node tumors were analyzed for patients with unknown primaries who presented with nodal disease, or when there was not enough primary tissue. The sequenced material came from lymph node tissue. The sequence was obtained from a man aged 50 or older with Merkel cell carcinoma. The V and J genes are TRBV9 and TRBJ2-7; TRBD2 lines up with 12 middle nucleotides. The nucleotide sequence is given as TGTGCCAGCAGCGTAGCGGCGCTAGCGGGAGGGCCGTACGAGCAGTACTTC. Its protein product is CASSVAALAGGPYEQYF.